This T cell receptor (beta chain) was documented in a study of tumor and adjacent non-tumor tissue in lung cancer. Findings and caveats of the study: Tumor repertoires had a smaller top 100 clone share than normal lung.

Note on this clonotype: As yet, its antigen is unknown. Compared with germline, one end of the junction differs, possibly owing to a read error.

CDR3 length equals 14 residues. Germline V gives CDR1 MGHRA, CDR2 YSYEKL. Three rounds of nested PCR, following a modified ARM-PCR protocol, produced the TCRbeta library. TCRdb reanalysed the multiplex PCR reads using MiXCR and keeps one entry per CDR3 protein. The sample consists of more than 90,000 distinct CDR3 sequences, approximately 70% of them appearing once. This sample's RNA came from whole unsorted tissue. Sequenced input: lung tumor tissue. The V gene is TRBV4-1, the J gene TRBJ2-1; 9 positions agree with TRBD1. This sequence originates from a man between 60 and 70 years old with non-small cell lung cancer. The CDR3, as DNA: TGCCCCAGCAGCCTGCCGGGACAGGGCAATGATCAGTTCTTC. This sequence encodes CPSSLPGQGNDQFF.